The 31 T cell receptor beta chains given below trace back to one sample, sequenced in a study of T cell repertoires in cytomegalovirus infection. What these receptors recognize is not known. A single record per CDR3 protein comes from TCRdb applying MiXCR to the reads. The data show approximately 100,000 distinct CDR3 sequences, less than 30% seen once. The specimen comprised CD8+ T cells from cultured PBMCs, sampled from culture after CMV antigen stimulation. The origin of the receptors is a human donor in good health (CMV status not recorded). Some clones in this sample may be carry-over from other donors' samples.

The CDR3: CASSPLFTAQTKETQYF. For the CDR3, the DNA is TGTGCCAGCTCACCACTATTTACAGCACAAACCAAAGAGACCCAGTACTTC. This sequence joins TRBV18 and TRBJ2-5; D remains ambiguous. The CDR3 has 17 residues. Germline V gene lookup returns CDR1 KGHSH and CDR2 LQKENI. Trimming took off 1 base at V and 3 bases at J, with 18 bases between the two ends.

This clonotype was recorded a few times. The rearrangement joins TRBV7-9 to TRBJ2-7; TRBD1 matches at 8 bases. V lost 5 bases and J lost 7; bases outside the gene matches: 7. The CDR3 runs to 13 residues. Per germline, CDR1 SEHNR and CDR2 FQNEAQ (reference sequence). The CDR3 here is CASSPRDRLEQYF. Written as DNA, the CDR3 is TGTGCCAGCAGCCCCAGGGACAGGCTGGAGCAGTACTTC.

This chain uses TRBV20-1 with TRBJ2-7; the match to TRBD1 covers 7 bases. CDR1 is DFQATT and CDR2 is SNEGSKA in the germline V gene (reference sequence). The CDR3 is made up of 15 amino acids. V shed 0 bases, J shed 6 bases, and the junction held 11 bases outside the gene matches. The CDR3 nucleotides read TGCAGTGCTAGAGATATAAAGGGGGCATTAGTCGAGCAGTACTTC. Protein: CSARDIKGALVEQYF.

At least ten counts were recorded for this clonotype. The CDR3 here is CASSLDSRNEQFF. CDR3 nucleotide sequence: TGTGCCAGCAGCTTAGATTCTCGGAATGAGCAGTTCTTC. The V gene is TRBV7-8, the J gene TRBJ2-1, with D unresolved. Trimming cost V 1 base and J 7 bases, with 8 bases left between them. The CDR3 has 13 residues. CDR1 is SGHVS, CDR2 FQNEAQ, per germline.

This clonotype showed up just a few times. The chain has TRBV4-2 and TRBJ1-6; D uncertain. Germline V lookup: CDR1 LGHNA, CDR2 YNFKEQ. The CDR3 is made up of 19 amino acids. With 0 bases removed from V and 2 bases from J, the gap between germline ends came to 17 bases. Here the CDR3 reads CASSQDPFAGLTYNSPLHF. The DNA for the CDR3 is TGTGCCAGCAGCCAAGATCCCTTCGCAGGCCTAACCTATAATTCACCCCTCCACTTT.

This clonotype came up many times. V and J are TRBV7-3 and TRBJ1-1, with a weak D call TRBD1 (5 bases). This CDR3 spans 14 amino acids. Germline V gene data show CDR1 as SGHTA and CDR2 as FQGTGA. V gave up 2 bases and J gave up 4 bases, with 11 bases separating them. CDR3 coding DNA: TGTGCCAGCAGCTTAGGGGCAGAGGGCACTGAAGCTTTCTTT. Residues: CASSLGAEGTEAFF.

V gene TRBV29-1 combines with J gene TRBJ1-5; TRBD1 agrees at 9 bases. Losses at the gene ends were 3 bases for V and 4 bases for J; bases not matched to a gene: 13. Germline CDR1 and CDR2: SQVTM and ANQGSEA. CDR3 length: 17 amino acids. The CDR3 sequence: CSVERRDRAYCNQPQHF. CDR3 nucleotides: TGCAGCGTTGAGAGGAGGGACAGGGCCTATTGTAATCAGCCCCAGCATTTT.

This chain links TRBV6-6 with TRBJ2-4; D is uncertain. The V end lost 5 bases, the J end lost 3 bases, and 23 bases lay between the germline ends. The CDR3 is 18 residues long. In germline, CDR1 is MNHNY, CDR2 SVGAGI (reference sequence). Written as DNA, the CDR3 is TGTGCCAGCAGTCCGACGAGCCAACCTGGGTTTGGCAAAAACATTCAGTACTTC. As protein: CASSPTSQPGFGKNIQYF.

This clonotype was observed at least ten times. V is TRBV9 and J is TRBJ2-3; 8 nucleotides align to TRBD2. This CDR3 contains 16 residues. Trimming cost V 3 bases and J 6 bases; bases outside gene matches: 12. The germline V gene has CDR1 SGDLS and CDR2 YYNGEE. This chain's CDR3 is CASSALVAGSRDTQYF. The CDR3 DNA sequence: TGTGCCAGCAGCGCCCTTGTAGCGGGGAGCAGGGATACGCAGTATTTT.

The V and J genes are TRBV2 and TRBJ1-4; 10 bases are a match to TRBD1. From germline, CDR1 is SNHLY and CDR2 FYNNEI. The CDR3 has 14 residues. J lost 6 bases, V lost 6 bases, and 4 bases had no gene match. The CDR3 DNA reads TGTGCCAGCAGGACAGGGGGCTTAGATGAAAAACTGTTTTTT. It specifies CASRTGGLDEKLFF. Full variable domain (rest looked up from reference TRBV2 and TRBJ1-4): EPEVTQTPSHQVTQMGQEVILRCVPISNHLYFYWYRQILGQKVEFLVSFYNNEISEKSEIFDDQFSVERPDGSNFTLKIRSTKLEDSAMYFCASRTGGLDEKLFFGSGTQLSVL.

This chain joins TRBV19 and TRBJ1-5, with D hard to call. CDR3 length equals 15 residues. Per the germline V gene, CDR1 is LNHDA and CDR2 is SQIVND (reference sequence). Trimming left V 4 bases short and J 0 bases short, with 10 bases between. The CDR3 is CASSTSHYSNQPQHF. In nucleotides, the CDR3 is TGTGCCAGTAGTACTTCGCATTATAGCAATCAGCCCCAGCATTTT.

The chain is built from TRBV15 and TRBJ1-1; D unresolved. V gave up 0 bases and J gave up 1 base, with 12 bases separating them. CDR1 is LNHNV, CDR2 YYDKDF, per germline (reference sequence). The CDR3 is made up of 16 amino acids. CDR3 amino acids: CATSRDFLGQNTEAFF. CDR3 nucleotide sequence: TGTGCCACCAGCAGAGATTTTCTCGGGCAGAACACTGAAGCTTTCTTT.

In its sample, this clonotype was seen a few times. The chain carries TRBV7-9 and TRBJ2-7; D is unclear. This CDR3 comprises 12 residues. Germline-derived CDR1 and CDR2 are SEHNR and FQNEAQ (reference sequence). Deletions cut 6 bases from V and 3 bases from J, with 9 bases between. CDR3 in amino acids: CASSESLYEQYF. For the CDR3, the DNA is TGTGCCAGCAGTGAATCCCTCTACGAGCAGTACTTC.

V and J are TRBV12-3 or TRBV12-4 and TRBJ2-4, with 10 bases identical to TRBD2. The CDR3 loop spans 16 amino acids. J was trimmed by 7 bases and V by 6 bases; bases with no gene match: 12. CDR3 sequence (DNA): TGTGCCAGCAGCCACGGGAGCGGGGGGGCCTATAACATTCAGTACTTC. It encodes CASSHGSGGAYNIQYF.

V gene TRBV13 combines with J gene TRBJ1-2, with TRBD1 matching over 7 bases. This CDR3 spans 12 amino acids. In germline, CDR1 is PRHDT, CDR2 FYEKMQ (reference sequence). V trimming: 5 bases; J trimming: 6 bases; junction bases outside the gene matches: 3. CDR3 in amino acids: CASSGQVDGYTF. CDR3 DNA: TGTGCCAGCAGCGGACAGGTGGATGGCTACACCTTC.

The chain is built from TRBV12-3 or TRBV12-4 and TRBJ2-2; perhaps TRBD1 as D (6 bases). The CDR3 totals 14 residues. Between the trimmed V and J ends, which lost 3 bases and 7 bases, there was a span of 12 bases. CDR3 bases: TGTGCCAGCAGTTTTGGGGGCCAGGTCGGGGAGCTGTTTTTT. Translation: CASSFGGQVGELFF.

The chain recombines TRBV6-6 with TRBJ1-1, with 9 bases aligning to TRBD1. The germline V gene has CDR1 MNHNY and CDR2 SVGAGI (reference sequence). This CDR3 comprises 14 residues. Unmatched junction bases numbered 5, after V lost 5 bases and J lost 4 bases. The CDR3 DNA reads TGTGCCAGCAGTACAGGGGGCGGGGTCACTGAAGCTTTCTTT. This gives the protein CASSTGGGVTEAFF.

This rearrangement joins TRBV5-1 to TRBJ2-7; 8 bases are shared with TRBD1. The CDR3 consists of 15 residues. Germline V CDR1 and CDR2: SGHRS, YFSETQ. Losses at the gene ends were 5 bases for V and 1 base for J; bases not matched to a gene: 8. The CDR3 is CASSPTGGNSYEQYF. The CDR3 DNA follows: TGCGCCAGCAGTCCAACAGGGGGTAATTCCTACGAGCAGTACTTC.

This clonotype was seen a handful of times. The chain couples TRBV4-1 to TRBJ2-3, with D perhaps TRBD2 (5 bases). Germline values: CDR1 MGHRA, CDR2 YSYEKL. V lost 1 base and J lost 1, with 6 bases in between. CDR3 size: 14 residues. The CDR3 region has the DNA TGCGCCAGCAGCCAAGTGGGAGGCACAGATACGCAGTATTTT. Its translation is CASSQVGGTDTQYF.

This clonotype was observed a few times. The V and J genes are TRBV7-8 and TRBJ2-5, with TRBD2 matching 9 bases. This CDR3 region has 15 residues. Germline V gives CDR1 SGHVS, CDR2 FQNEAQ. Unmatched junction bases numbered 6, after V lost 5 bases and J lost 2 bases. CDR3: CASSRLAGTQETQYF. CDR3 in DNA: TGTGCCAGCAGCCGCCTAGCGGGGACTCAAGAGACCCAGTACTTC.

The CDR3 spells CASSPVIAGLDEQFF. The CDR3 DNA reads as TGTGCCAGCAGCCCGGTAATAGCGGGGTTGGATGAGCAGTTCTTC. This chain connects TRBV5-4 to TRBJ2-1; TRBD2 aligns across 8 bases. The J segment lost 8 bases and the V segment lost 4 bases, leaving 11 bases of the junction unmatched. CDR3 length equals 15 residues. Germline CDR1 reads SGHNT; CDR2 reads YYREEE (reference sequence). Supplemented by reference TRBV5-4 and TRBJ2-1, the full variable domain reads ETGVTQSPTHLIKTRGQQVTLRCSSQSGHNTVSWYQQALGQGPQFIFQYYREEENGRGNFPPRFSGLQFPNYSSELNVNALELDDSALYLCASSPVIAGLDEQFFGPGTRLTVL.

This clonotype has just one count. J is TRBJ2-3 and V is TRBV6-5, with TRBD2 matching over 12 bases. This CDR3 has 12 amino acids. V lost 11 bases and J lost 5; bases outside the gene matches: 2. CDR1 is MNHEY, CDR2 SVGAGI, per germline. This CDR3 reads CASSGGGDTQYF. In DNA form, the CDR3 reads TGTGCCTCTAGCGGGGGGGGAGATACGCAGTATTTT.

This clonotype was detected ten times or more. Mismatch with germline at one junction end may stem from a read error. The chain couples TRBV12-3 or TRBV12-4 to TRBJ2-3; 11 bases are shared with TRBD2. The CDR3 consists of 15 residues. CDR3 DNA: TGTGCCAGCAGTATAGCGGGGGGGCCTACAGATACGCAGTATTTT. Protein sequence: CASSIAGGPTDTQYF.

The chain's CDR3 is CASSLSWRGTDTQYF. The CDR3 coding sequence is TGTGCCAGCAGTTTATCATGGCGGGGCACAGATACGCAGTATTTT. J is TRBJ2-3 and V is TRBV12-3 or TRBV12-4; tentatively, D is TRBD2 (5 bases). Trimming cost V 2 bases and J 1 base, with 10 bases left between them. The CDR3 is 15 residues long.

This clonotype was seen repeatedly, ten times or more. The chain employs TRBV6-5 and TRBJ2-7; D perhaps matches TRBD2 (6 bases). The germline V gene encodes CDR1 MNHEY and CDR2 SVGAGI. V lost 2 bases and J 3 bases, leaving 11 bases between the germline ends. CDR3 size: 14 residues. In nucleotides, the CDR3 is TGTGCCAGCAGTTACACACAGGACTACTACGAGCAGTACTTC. Amino acids: CASSYTQDYYEQYF.

This clonotype showed up many times. The chain carries TRBV7-9 and TRBJ2-1, with 10 bases fitting TRBD2. The V gene end was trimmed by 2 bases and the J gene end by 10 bases; junction bases not matched to a gene: 2. The CDR3 is 13 residues long. CDR1 is SEHNR, CDR2 FQNEAQ, per germline (reference sequence). CDR3 residues: CASSLLAGEEQFF. Written as DNA, the CDR3 is TGTGCCAGCAGCTTACTAGCGGGGGAGGAGCAGTTCTTC.

The chain combines TRBV20-1 with TRBJ2-5; no clear D gene. V shed 0 bases and J shed 7 bases, with 12 bases lying between them. Germline CDR1 and CDR2: DFQATT and SNEGSKA (reference sequence). This CDR3 comprises 13 residues. The CDR3, as DNA: TGCAGTGCTAGAGATCGGTCAAGCCGGACCCAGTACTTC. This codes for CSARDRSSRTQYF.

This chain links TRBV19 with TRBJ1-1; 8 positions agree with TRBD1. Germline V gene lookup returns CDR1 LNHDA and CDR2 SQIVND (reference sequence). CDR3 size: 12 residues. V lost 6 bases to trimming and J lost 7 bases; unmatched junction nucleotides: 4. DNA for the CDR3: TGTGCCAGTAGGGACAGGGTAGGTGAAGCTTTCTTT. Amino acids: CASRDRVGEAFF.

This clonotype has just a few counts. The gene calls are TRBV12-3 or TRBV12-4 and TRBJ1-1; 8 nucleotides agree with TRBD1. The CDR3 loop spans 15 amino acids. With V trimmed by 6 bases and J by 4 bases, 10 bases remained unmatched. CDR3 amino acids: CASSLTHTGGTEAFF. The CDR3 DNA reads TGTGCCAGCAGCCTAACCCACACAGGGGGCACTGAAGCTTTCTTT.

The rearrangement uses TRBV14 and TRBJ2-5, with no clear D. Per germline, CDR1 SGHDN and CDR2 FVKESK. V shed 1 base and J shed 3 bases, with 12 bases lying between them. The CDR3 is 15 amino acids. The CDR3 region has the DNA TGTGCCAGCAGCCAAGTTCGTTCGGCAGAAGAGACCCAGTACTTC. Amino acid sequence: CASSQVRSAEETQYF.

This chain connects TRBV12-3 or TRBV12-4 to TRBJ2-1; TRBD2 aligns across 12 bases. Losses at the gene ends were 5 bases for V and 12 bases for J; bases not matched to a gene: 8. The CDR3 consists of 14 residues. The CDR3 protein is CASSPSGGALWQFF. CDR3 DNA: TGTGCCAGCAGTCCTAGCGGGGGGGCGTTGTGGCAGTTCTTC.